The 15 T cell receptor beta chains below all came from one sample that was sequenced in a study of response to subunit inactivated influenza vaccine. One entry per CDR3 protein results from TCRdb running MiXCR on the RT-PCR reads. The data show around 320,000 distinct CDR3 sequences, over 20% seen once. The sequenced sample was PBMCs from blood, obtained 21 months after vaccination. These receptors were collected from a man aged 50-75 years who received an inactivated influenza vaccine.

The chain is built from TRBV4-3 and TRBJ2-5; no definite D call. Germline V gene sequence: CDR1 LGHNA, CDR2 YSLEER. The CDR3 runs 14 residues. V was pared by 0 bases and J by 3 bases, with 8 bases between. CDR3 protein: CASSQDPTEETQYF. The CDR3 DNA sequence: TGCGCCAGCAGCCAAGATCCCACAGAAGAGACCCAGTACTTC.

The CDR3 protein is CASNSNRANYGYTF. For the CDR3, the DNA is TGTGCCAGCAATTCAAACAGGGCCAACTATGGCTACACCTTC. The V call is TRBV27, the J call TRBJ1-2, with a weak D call TRBD1 (6 bases). V was cut by 7 bases and J by 2 bases, with 14 bases left in between. The CDR3 sequence is 14 residues long. The germline V gene has CDR1 MNHEY and CDR2 SMNVEV (reference sequence).

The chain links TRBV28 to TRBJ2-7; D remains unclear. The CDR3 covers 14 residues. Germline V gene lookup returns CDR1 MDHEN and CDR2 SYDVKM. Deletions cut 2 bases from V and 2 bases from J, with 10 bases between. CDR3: CASSLGNAPYEQYF. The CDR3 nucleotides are TGTGCCAGCAGTTTAGGGAACGCTCCCTACGAGCAGTACTTC.

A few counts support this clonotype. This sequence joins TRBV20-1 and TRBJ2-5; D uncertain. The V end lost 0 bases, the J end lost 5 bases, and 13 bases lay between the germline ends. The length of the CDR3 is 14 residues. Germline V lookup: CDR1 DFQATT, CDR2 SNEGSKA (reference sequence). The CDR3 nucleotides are TGCAGTGCTAGAGATTCAAGGCAGTCGGAGACCCAGTACTTC. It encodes CSARDSRQSETQYF.

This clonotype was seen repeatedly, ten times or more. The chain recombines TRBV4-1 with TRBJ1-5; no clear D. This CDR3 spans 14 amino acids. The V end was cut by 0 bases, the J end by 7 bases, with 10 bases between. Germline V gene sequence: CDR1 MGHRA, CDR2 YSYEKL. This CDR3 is CASSQDSLGQPQHF. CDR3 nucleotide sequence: TGCGCCAGCAGCCAAGATTCCCTAGGGCAGCCCCAGCATTTT.

This CDR3 is CASSLKLNEKLFF. In DNA form, the CDR3 reads TGTGCCAGCAGCCTTAAACTCAATGAAAAACTGTTTTTT. The chain carries TRBV11-2 and TRBJ1-4; D gene ambiguous. In germline, CDR1 is SGHAT, CDR2 FQNNGV. The germline V and J ends were trimmed by 5 bases and 5 bases, with 9 bases remaining between them. The CDR3 length is 13 residues.

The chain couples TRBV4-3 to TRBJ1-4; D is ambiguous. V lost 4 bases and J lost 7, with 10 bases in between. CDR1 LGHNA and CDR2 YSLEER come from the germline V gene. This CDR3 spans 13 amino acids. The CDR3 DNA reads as TGCGCCAGCAGCCTCGAAGGAGGTGAAAAACTGTTTTTT. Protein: CASSLEGGEKLFF.

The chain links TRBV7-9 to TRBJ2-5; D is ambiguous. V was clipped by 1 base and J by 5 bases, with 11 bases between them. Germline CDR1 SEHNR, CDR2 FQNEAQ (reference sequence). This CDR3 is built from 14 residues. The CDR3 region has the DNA TGTGCCAGCAGCTTAGTCAGGCTCTCGGAGACCCAGTACTTC. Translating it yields CASSLVRLSETQYF.

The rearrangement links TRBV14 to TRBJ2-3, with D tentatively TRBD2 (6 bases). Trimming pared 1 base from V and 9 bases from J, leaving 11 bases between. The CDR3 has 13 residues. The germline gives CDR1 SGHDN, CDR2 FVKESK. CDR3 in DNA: TGTGCCAGCAGCCAAGTCCGGGACTCGACGCAGTATTTT. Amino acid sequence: CASSQVRDSTQYF.

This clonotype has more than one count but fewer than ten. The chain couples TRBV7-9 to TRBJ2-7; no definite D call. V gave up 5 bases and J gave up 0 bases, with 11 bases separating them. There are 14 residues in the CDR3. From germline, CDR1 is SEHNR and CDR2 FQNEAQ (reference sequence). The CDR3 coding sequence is TGTGCCAGCAGCACCCACAGTGCCTCCTACGAGCAGTACTTC. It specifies CASSTHSASYEQYF.

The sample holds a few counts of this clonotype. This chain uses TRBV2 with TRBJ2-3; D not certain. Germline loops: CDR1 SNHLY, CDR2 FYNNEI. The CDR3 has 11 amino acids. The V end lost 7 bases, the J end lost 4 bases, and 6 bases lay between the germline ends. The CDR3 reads CASKAPDTQYF. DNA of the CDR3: TGTGCCAGCAAGGCGCCAGATACGCAGTATTTT.

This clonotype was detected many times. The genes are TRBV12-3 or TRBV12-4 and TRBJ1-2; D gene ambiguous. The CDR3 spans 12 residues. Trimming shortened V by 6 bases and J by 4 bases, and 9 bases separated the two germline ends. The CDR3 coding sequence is TGTGCCAGCAGGAACCTTCTCTATGGCTACACCTTC. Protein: CASRNLLYGYTF.

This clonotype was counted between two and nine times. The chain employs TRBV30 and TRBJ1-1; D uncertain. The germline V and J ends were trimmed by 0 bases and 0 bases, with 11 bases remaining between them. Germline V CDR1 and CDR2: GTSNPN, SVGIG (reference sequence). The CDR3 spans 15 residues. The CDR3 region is CAWSVSGKMNTEAFF. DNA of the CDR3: TGTGCCTGGAGTGTTTCCGGGAAGATGAACACTGAAGCTTTCTTT.

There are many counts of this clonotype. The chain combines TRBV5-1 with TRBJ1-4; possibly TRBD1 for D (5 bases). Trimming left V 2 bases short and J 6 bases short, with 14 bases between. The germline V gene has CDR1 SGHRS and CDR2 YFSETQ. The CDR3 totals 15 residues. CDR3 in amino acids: CASSFGGRDDEKLFF. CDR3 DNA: TGCGCCAGCAGCTTTGGGGGACGGGATGATGAAAAACTGTTTTTT. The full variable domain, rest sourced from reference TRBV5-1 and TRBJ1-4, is KAGVTQTPRYLIKTRGQQVTLSCSPISGHRSVSWYQQTPGQGLQFLFEYFSETQRNKGNFPGRFSGRQFSNSRSEMNVSTLELGDSALYLCASSFGGRDDEKLFFGSGTQLSVL.

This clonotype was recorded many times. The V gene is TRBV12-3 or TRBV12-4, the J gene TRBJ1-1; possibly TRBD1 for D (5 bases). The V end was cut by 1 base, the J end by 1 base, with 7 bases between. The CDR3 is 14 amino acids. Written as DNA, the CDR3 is TGTGCCAGCAGTTTAGTCAGGGCGAACACTGAAGCTTTCTTT. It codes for CASSLVRANTEAFF.